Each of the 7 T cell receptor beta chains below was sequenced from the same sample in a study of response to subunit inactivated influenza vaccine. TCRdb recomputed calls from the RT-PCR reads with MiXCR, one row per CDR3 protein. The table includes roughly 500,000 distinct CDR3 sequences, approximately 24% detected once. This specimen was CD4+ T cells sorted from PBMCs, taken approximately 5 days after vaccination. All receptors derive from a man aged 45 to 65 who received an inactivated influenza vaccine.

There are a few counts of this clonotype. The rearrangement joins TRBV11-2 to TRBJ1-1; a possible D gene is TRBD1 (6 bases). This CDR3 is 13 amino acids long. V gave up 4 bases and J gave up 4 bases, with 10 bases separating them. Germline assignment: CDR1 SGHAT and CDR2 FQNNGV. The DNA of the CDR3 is TGTGCCAGCAGCTCAAACAGGGCCACTGAAGCTTTCTTT. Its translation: CASSSNRATEAFF. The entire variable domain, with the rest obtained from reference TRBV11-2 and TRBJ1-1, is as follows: EAGVAQSPRYKIIEKRQSVAFWCNPISGHATLYWYQQILGQGPKLLIQFQNNGVVDDSQLPKDRFSAERLKGVDSTLKIQPAKLEDSAVYLCASSSNRATEAFFGQGTRLTVV.

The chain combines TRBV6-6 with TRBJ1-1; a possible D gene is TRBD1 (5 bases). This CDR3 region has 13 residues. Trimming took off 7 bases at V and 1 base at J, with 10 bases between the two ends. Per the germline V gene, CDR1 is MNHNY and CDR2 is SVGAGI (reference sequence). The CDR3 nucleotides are TGTGCCAGCACCATCACAGGGAACACTGAAGCTTTCTTT. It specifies CASTITGNTEAFF.

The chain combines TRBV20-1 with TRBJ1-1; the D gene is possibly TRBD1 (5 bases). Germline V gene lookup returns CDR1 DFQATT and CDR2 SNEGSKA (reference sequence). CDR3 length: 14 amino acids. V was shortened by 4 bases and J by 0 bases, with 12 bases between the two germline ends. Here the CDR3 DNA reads TGCAGTGCTATAGGGGCCCCCATGAACACTGAAGCTTTCTTT. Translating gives CSAIGAPMNTEAFF.

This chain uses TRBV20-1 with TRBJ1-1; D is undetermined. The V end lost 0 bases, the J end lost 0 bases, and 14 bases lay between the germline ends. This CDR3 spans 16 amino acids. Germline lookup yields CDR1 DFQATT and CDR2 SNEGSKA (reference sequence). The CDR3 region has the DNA TGCAGTGCTAGAGATCGTCCTGGACGGATGAACACTGAAGCTTTCTTT. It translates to CSARDRPGRMNTEAFF.

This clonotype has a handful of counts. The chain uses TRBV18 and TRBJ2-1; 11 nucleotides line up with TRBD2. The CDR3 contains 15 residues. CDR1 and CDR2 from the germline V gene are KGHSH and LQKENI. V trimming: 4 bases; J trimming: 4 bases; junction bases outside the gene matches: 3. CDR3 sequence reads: CASSLTSGIYNEQFF. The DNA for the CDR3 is TGTGCCAGCTCACTGACTAGCGGGATTTACAATGAGCAGTTCTTC. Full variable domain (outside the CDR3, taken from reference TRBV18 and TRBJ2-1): NAGVMQNPRHLVRRRGQEARLRCSPMKGHSHVYWYRQLPEEGLKFMVYLQKENIIDESGMPKERFSAEFPKEGPSILRIQQVVRGDSAAYFCASSLTSGIYNEQFFGPGTRLTVL.

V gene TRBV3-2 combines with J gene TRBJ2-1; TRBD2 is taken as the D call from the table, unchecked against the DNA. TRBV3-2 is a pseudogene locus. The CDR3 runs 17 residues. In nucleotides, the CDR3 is TGTGCCAGCAGCCAGGGGGCGGGAGGACGGAAACTCAATGAGCAGTTCTTC. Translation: CASSQGAGGRKLNEQFF.

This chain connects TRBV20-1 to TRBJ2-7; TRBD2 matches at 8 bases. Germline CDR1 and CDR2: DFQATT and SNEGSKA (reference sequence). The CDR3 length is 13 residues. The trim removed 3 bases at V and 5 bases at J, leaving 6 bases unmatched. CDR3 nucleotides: TGCAGTGCTAGTCGCGGGAGGCTCGACGAGCAGTACTTC. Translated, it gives CSASRGRLDEQYF.